The T cell receptor beta chain under discussion was sequenced for a study of somatic mutations in cytotoxic T cells in rheumatoid arthritis. Germline CDR1 MGHRA, CDR2 YSYEKL. This CDR3 is 17 amino acids long. Trimming at V came to 0 bases and at J to 7 bases, leaving 8 bases not matched to a gene. Each population, CD4+ and CD8+ cells, was isolated by positive magnetic bead selection and checked for purity by flow cytometry. The repertoire was sequenced with immunoSEQ multiplex PCR; TCRdb's copy has only in-frame clones and lacks some. The table has approximately 7,400 clones, roughly nine tenths seen once.

The clonotype was recovered from a man in his forties with rheumatoid arthritis. V and J are TRBV4-1 and TRBJ2-3, with TRBD2 matching over 12 bases. Sequences were obtained from CD8+ T cells sorted from blood. The DNA for the CDR3 is TGCGCCAGCAGCCAAGATTTCACTAGCGGGGGGCAAAATACGCAGTATTTT. Its protein product is CASSQDFTSGGQNTQYF.